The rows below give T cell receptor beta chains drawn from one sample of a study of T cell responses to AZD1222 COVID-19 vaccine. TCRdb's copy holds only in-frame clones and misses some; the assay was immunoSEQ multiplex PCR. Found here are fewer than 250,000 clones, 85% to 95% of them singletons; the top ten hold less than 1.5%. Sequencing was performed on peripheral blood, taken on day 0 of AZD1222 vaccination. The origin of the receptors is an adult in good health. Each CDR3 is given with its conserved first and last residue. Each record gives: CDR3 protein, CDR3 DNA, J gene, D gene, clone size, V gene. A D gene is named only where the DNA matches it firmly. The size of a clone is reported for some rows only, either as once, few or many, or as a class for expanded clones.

CASRDYRERGSPLHF	TGTGCCAGCAGGGACTACAGGGAACGTGGATCACCCCTCCACTTT	TRBJ1-6	-	-	TRBV2
CASPEAFF	TGTGCCAGCCCTGAAGCTTTCTTT	TRBJ1-1	-	once	TRBV28
CASSQTGIRQPQHF	TGTGCCAGCAGCCAGACAGGGATTCGTCAGCCCCAGCATTTT	TRBJ1-5	TRBD1	-	TRBV3-1/TRBV3-2
CASTGRPDTQYF	TGTGCCAGCACAGGGCGGCCAGATACGCAGTATTTT	TRBJ2-3	-	-	TRBV6-5
CASSLARVSYNSPLHF	TGCGCCAGCAGCTTGGCCAGGGTATCCTATAATTCACCCCTCCACTTT	TRBJ1-6	-	-	TRBV5-1
CASIPSSGAGLVYGYTF	TGTGCCAGCATCCCCTCCTCCGGGGCAGGATTAGTCTATGGCTACACCTTC	TRBJ1-2	-	-	TRBV7-2
CASSPPKSPTEAFF	TGTGCCAGCTCACCACCGAAGAGCCCCACTGAAGCTTTCTTT	TRBJ1-1	-	-	TRBV18
CASSERRTGGTEAFF	TGTGCCAGCAGTGAAAGGAGGACAGGGGGCACTGAAGCTTTCTTT	TRBJ1-1	TRBD1	-	TRBV6-1
CASSLAVGQGYEQYF	TGTGCCAGCAGCTTAGCTGTCGGACAGGGGTACGAGCAGTACTTC	TRBJ2-7	TRBD1	-	TRBV11-2
CASSTRGPEAFF	TGTGCCAGCAGCACCAGGGGGCCTGAAGCTTTCTTT	TRBJ1-1	TRBD1	-	TRBV11-2
CATSRGGRSNQPQHF	TGTGCCACCAGCAGAGGTGGGCGTAGCAATCAGCCCCAGCATTTT	TRBJ1-5	-	-	TRBV15
CASSLARASTDTQYF	TGCGCCAGCAGCTTGGCCAGGGCAAGCACAGATACGCAGTATTTT	TRBJ2-3	-	-	TRBV5-1
CASTQWGQGVQPQHF	TGTGCCAGTACCCAATGGGGGCAGGGGGTTCAGCCCCAGCATTTT	TRBJ1-5	TRBD1	-	TRBV19